A selection of T cell receptor beta chains follows, all from one sample in a study of PD-L1 blockade in urothelial cancer. Repertoires were generated with immunoSEQ multiplex PCR, while TCRdb's copy carries only in-frame clones and drops some. The sample records around 100,000 clones, approximately 90% being singletons. The specimen was PBMCs, collected around atezolizumab (anti-PD-L1) treatment. The receptors come from a man in his 60s with urothelial cancer. CDR3s include the opening cysteine and the closing phenylalanine or tryptophan. The order of the fields is CDR3 length, V gene, clone size, J gene, D gene, CDR3 protein, CDR3 DNA. A D gene is named only where the DNA matches it firmly. The size field is filled for only some rows; it gives once, few, many or a size class.

15,TRBV5-5,NA,TRBJ1-2,NA,CASSPGLFSSYGYTF,TGTGCCAGCAGCCCGGGACTATTCAGTTCCTATGGCTACACCTTC
13,TRBV5-1,once,TRBJ1-2,TRBD1,CASSSGQGGGYTF,TGCGCCAGCAGCTCTGGACAGGGTGGTGGCTACACCTTC
19,TRBV9,once,TRBJ1-6,NA,CASSVGYADGGGYNSPLHF,TGTGCCAGCAGCGTAGGTTATGCTGATGGGGGGGGCTATAATTCACCCCTCCACTTT
14,TRBV4-2,NA,TRBJ2-3,TRBD2,CASSPGLASDTQYF,TGTGCCAGCAGCCCGGGACTAGCTTCCGATACGCAGTATTTT
15,TRBV7-2,NA,TRBJ1-1,NA,CASSTPGRASAEAFF,TGTGCCAGCAGCACACCCGGACGGGCTAGCGCTGAAGCTTTCTTT
17,TRBV5-4,NA,TRBJ2-1,TRBD2,CASSLEFGGGALDEQFF,TGTGCCAGCAGCTTGGAGTTCGGCGGGGGGGCACTAGATGAGCAGTTCTTC
16,TRBV28,NA,TRBJ1-3,TRBD1,CASGTGDPRSGNTIYF,TGTGCCAGCGGAACAGGGGATCCAAGGTCTGGAAACACCATATATTTT
14,TRBV5-1,NA,TRBJ2-3,NA,CASSLGGRTDTQYF,TGCGCCAGCAGCTTAGGCGGCCGCACAGATACGCAGTATTTT
15,TRBV7-2,NA,TRBJ2-1,TRBD2,CASSLGGGAVYEQFF,TGTGCCAGCAGCTTGGGGGGAGGGGCAGTATATGAGCAGTTCTTC
15,TRBV5-1,NA,TRBJ2-5,TRBD1,CASSLSGRGQETQYF,TGCGCCAGCAGCTTGTCCGGCAGGGGGCAAGAGACCCAGTACTTC
15,TRBV10-3,NA,TRBJ2-2,TRBD2,CAISESVAGVGELFF,TGTGCCATCAGTGAGTCGGTAGCGGGAGTCGGGGAGCTGTTTTTT
14,TRBV19,once,TRBJ1-1,TRBD1,CASSKPSGGPEAFF,TGTGCCAGTAGTAAACCCTCAGGGGGCCCTGAAGCTTTCTTT
15,TRBV6-5,NA,TRBJ1-2,TRBD1,CASREQGVIKNGYTF,TGTGCCAGCAGGGAACAGGGGGTAATTAAGAATGGCTACACCTTC
14,TRBV7-2,NA,TRBJ1-6,TRBD1,CATVTQGANSPLHF,TGTGCCACGGTGACACAGGGGGCTAATTCACCCCTCCACTTT
17,TRBV27,once,TRBJ2-4,TRBD2,CASSLFIAGLAKNIQYF,TGTGCCAGCAGTTTATTTATAGCGGGGTTAGCCAAAAACATTCAGTACTTC
15,TRBV28,NA,TRBJ2-3,TRBD1,CASPPDREPTDTQYF,TGTGCCAGTCCCCCGGACAGGGAACCCACAGATACGCAGTATTTT
17,TRBV4-2,NA,TRBJ2-1,TRBD2,CASSQDVLRGGGDEQFF,TGTGCCAGCAGCCAAGATGTTTTGCGGGGGGGCGGCGATGAGCAGTTCTTC
13,TRBV27,NA,TRBJ2-7,NA,CASSLASSYEQYF,TGTGCCAGCAGTTTAGCTAGCTCCTACGAGCAGTACTTC
16,TRBV6-5,NA,TRBJ2-2,NA,CASSYHSGSNTGELFF,TGTGCCAGCAGTTACCACAGCGGGTCTAACACCGGGGAGCTGTTTTTT
14,TRBV19,NA,TRBJ1-4,TRBD1,CASTRQGANEKLFF,TGTGCCAGTACGAGACAGGGGGCGAATGAAAAACTGTTTTTT
14,TRBV10-3,once,TRBJ2-2,TRBD1,CAIKDRGDTGELFF,TGTGCCATCAAGGACAGGGGGGACACCGGGGAGCTGTTTTTT
14,TRBV6-5,NA,TRBJ1-2,NA,CASGPRRVRYGYTF,TGTGCCAGCGGGCCCCGGCGGGTTAGATATGGCTACACCTTC